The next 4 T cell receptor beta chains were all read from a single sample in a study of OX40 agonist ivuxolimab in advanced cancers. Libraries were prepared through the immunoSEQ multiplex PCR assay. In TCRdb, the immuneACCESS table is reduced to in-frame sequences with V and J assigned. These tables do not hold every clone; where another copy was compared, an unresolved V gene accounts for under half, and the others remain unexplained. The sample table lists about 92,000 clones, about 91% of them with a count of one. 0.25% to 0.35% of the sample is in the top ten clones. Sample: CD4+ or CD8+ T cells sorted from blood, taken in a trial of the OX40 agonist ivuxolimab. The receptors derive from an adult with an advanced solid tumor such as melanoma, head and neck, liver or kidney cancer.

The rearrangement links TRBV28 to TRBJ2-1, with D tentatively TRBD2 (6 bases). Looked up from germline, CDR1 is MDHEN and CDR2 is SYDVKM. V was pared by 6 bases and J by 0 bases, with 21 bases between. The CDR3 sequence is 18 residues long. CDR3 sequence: CASRSSGGGRSSYNEQFF. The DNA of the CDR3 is TGTGCCAGCAGATCCTCCGGGGGTGGACGAAGCTCCTACAATGAGCAGTTCTTC.

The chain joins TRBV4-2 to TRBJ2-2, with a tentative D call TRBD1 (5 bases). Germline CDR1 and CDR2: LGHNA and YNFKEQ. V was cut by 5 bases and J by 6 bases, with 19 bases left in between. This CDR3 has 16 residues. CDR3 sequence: CASSRAPRVVPGELFF. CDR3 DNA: TGTGCCAGCAGCAGAGCTCCCAGGGTTGTCCCCGGGGAGCTGTTTTTT.

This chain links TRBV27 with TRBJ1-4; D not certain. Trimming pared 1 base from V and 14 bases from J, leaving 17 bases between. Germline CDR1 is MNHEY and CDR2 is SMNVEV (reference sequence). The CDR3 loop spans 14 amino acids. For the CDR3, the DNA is TGTGCCAGCAGTTTATACAGCCCCCCCCTGAAGCTGTTTTTT. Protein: CASSLYSPPLKLFF.

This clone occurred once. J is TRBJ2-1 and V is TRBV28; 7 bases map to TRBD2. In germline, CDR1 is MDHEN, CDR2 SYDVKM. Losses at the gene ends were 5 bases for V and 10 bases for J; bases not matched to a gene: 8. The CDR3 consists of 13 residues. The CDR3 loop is CASSPRGSGEQFF. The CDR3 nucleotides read TGTGCCAGCAGTCCGCGGGGGTCTGGCGAGCAGTTCTTC. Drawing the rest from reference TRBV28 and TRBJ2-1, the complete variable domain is DVKVTQSSRYLVKRTGEKVFLECVQDMDHENMFWYRQDPGLGLRLIYFSYDVKMKEKGDIPEGYSVSREKKERFSLILESASTNQTSMYLCASSPRGSGEQFFGPGTRLTVL.